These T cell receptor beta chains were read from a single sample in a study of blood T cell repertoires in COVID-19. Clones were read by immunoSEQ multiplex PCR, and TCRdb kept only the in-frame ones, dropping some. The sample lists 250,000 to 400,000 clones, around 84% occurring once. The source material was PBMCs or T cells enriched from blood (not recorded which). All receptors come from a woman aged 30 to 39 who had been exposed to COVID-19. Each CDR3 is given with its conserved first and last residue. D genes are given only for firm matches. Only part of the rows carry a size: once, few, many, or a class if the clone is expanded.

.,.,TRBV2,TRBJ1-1,TGTGCCAGCGCCCGGGGGGGCACTGAAGCTTTCTTT,CASARGGTEAFF
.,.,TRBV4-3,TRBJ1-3,TGCGCCAGCAGCCAAGATCCAGGCAGGGGTGGAAACACCATATATTTT,CASSQDPGRGGNTIYF
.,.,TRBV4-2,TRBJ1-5,TGTGCCAGCAGCCCGTACGAAGACGGGAATCAGCCCCAGCATTTT,CASSPYEDGNQPQHF
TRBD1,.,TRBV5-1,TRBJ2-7,TGCGCCAGCAGCTGGACAGGGCCCGGAGAGCAGTACTTC,CASSWTGPGEQYF
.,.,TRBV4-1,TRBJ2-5,TGCGCCAGCAGCCAAGAAGGAGGGTCCAGAGAGACCCAGTACTTC,CASSQEGGSRETQYF
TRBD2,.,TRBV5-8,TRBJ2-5,TGTGCCAGCAGCGCGGGGGGTCAAAACGGCCAAGAGACCCAGTACTTC,CASSAGGQNGQETQYF
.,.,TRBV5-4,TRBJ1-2,TGTGCCAGCAGCTTATATTCCTTTGGCTACACCTTC,CASSLYSFGYTF
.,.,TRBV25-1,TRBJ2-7,TGTGCCAGCAGTGCACTACCCTTTGAGCAGTACTTC,CASSALPFEQYF
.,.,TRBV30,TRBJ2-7,TGTGCCTGGGAGAAGGGGCTTGGATCCTACGAGCAGTACTTC,CAWEKGLGSYEQYF
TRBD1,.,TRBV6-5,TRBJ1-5,TGTGCCAGCACCATCACAGGGGGAGGTCAGCCCCAGCATTTT,CASTITGGGQPQHF
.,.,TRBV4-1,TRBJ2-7,TGCGCCAGCAGCTTTACGATAGACGTTCGCGGGAACGAGCAGTACTTC,CASSFTIDVRGNEQYF
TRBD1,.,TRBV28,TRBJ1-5,TGTGCCAGCAGCCCCCAGGGGGATCAGCCCCAGCATTTT,CASSPQGDQPQHF
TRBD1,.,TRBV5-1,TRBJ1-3,TGCGCCAGCAGCTTGGCCTACGGGACAGGGGTGAACACCATATATTTT,CASSLAYGTGVNTIYF
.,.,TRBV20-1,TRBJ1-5,TGCAGTGTTGGCAGGGATCGGCCCCAGCATTTT,CSVGRDRPQHF
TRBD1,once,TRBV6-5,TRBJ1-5,TGTGCCAGCAGTTCGGGACAGAGGTATCAGCCCCAGCATTTT,CASSSGQRYQPQHF
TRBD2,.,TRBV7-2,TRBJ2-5,TGTGCCAGCAGCTGGACTAGCGGGGGGGCCCAAGAGACCCAGTACTTC,CASSWTSGGAQETQYF
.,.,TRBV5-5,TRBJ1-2,TGTGCCAGCAGCTTGGTTACACGACAGGTCTATGGCTACACCTTC,CASSLVTRQVYGYTF
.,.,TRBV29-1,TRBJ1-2,TGCAGCGTTGAAACCCATGGAGGCTATGGCTACACCTTC,CSVETHGGYGYTF
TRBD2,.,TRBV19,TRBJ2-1,TGTGCCAGTAGTATGGGACTAGCGGCGAACAATGAGCAGTTCTTC,CASSMGLAANNEQFF
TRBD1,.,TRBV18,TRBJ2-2,TGTGCCAGCTCACCACCGGCAGGACAGGGGGAGAGCACCGGGGAGCTGTTTTTT,CASSPPAGQGESTGELFF